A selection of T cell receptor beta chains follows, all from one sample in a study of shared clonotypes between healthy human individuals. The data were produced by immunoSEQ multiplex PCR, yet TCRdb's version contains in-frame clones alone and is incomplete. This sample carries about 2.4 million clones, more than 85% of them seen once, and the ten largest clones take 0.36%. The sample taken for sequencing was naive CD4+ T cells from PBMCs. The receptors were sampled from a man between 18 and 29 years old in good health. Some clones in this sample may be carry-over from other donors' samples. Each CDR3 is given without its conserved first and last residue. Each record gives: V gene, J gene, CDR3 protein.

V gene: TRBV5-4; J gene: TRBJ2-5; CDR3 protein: ASSFGETQY
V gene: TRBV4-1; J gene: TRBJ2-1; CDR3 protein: ASSTILAGGGNEQF
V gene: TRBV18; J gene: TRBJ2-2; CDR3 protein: ASSPYIASFPGELF
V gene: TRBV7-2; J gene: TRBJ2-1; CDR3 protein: ASSFYFMGLAEQF
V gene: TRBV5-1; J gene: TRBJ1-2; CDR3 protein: ASSSAPGMNYGYT
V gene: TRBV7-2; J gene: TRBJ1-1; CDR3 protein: ASSQQGGTEAF
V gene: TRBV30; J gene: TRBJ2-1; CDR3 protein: AWSADRYNEQF
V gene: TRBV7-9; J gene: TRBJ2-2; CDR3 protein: ASSTPWRTRNTGELF
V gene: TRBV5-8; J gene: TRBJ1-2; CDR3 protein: ASSSVRGARYGYT
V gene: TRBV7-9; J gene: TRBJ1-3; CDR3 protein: ASSFDGAGNTIY
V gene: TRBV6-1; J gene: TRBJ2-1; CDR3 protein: ASSEGYLGQF
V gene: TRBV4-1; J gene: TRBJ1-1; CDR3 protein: ASSQILVRGRVVNTEAF
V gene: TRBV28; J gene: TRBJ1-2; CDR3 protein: ASSPTAVRSYSYT
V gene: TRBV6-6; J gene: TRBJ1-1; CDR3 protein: ASSYAGAGEAF
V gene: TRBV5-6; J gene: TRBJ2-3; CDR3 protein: ASSLAKTGKTDTQY
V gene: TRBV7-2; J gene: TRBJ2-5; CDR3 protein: ASSLVHQETQY
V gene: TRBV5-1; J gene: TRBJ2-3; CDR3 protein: ASRGGADSTDTQY
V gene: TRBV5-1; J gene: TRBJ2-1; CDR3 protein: ASSAGTINNEQF
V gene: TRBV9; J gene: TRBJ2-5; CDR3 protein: ASSVFSGSQETQY
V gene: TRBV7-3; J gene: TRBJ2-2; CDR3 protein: ASSPGQTTGELF
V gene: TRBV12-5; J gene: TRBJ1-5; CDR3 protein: ASGGNNQPQH
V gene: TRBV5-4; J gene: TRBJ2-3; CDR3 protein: ASSPDLSVYTDTQY
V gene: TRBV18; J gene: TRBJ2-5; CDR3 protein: ASSSSRGPGPLQETQY
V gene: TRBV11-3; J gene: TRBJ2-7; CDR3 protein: ASSSRLAGAHEQY
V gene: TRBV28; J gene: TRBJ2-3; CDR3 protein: ASRPGLADTQY
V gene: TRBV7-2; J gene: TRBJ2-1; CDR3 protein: ASSSGRMYNEQF
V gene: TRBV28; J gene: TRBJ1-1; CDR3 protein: ASSLGGLNTEAF